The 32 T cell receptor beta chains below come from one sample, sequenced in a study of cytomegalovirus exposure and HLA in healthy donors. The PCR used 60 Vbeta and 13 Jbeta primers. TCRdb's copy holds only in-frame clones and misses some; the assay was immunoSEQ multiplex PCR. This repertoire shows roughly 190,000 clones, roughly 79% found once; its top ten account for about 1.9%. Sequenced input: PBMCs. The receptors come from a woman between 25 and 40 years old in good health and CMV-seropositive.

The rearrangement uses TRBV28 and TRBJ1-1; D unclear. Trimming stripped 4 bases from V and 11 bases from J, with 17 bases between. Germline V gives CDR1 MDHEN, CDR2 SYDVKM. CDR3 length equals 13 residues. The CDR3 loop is CASSSRSGVAAFF. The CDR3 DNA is TGTGCCAGCAGTTCCCGGTCCGGGGTCGCGGCTTTCTTT.

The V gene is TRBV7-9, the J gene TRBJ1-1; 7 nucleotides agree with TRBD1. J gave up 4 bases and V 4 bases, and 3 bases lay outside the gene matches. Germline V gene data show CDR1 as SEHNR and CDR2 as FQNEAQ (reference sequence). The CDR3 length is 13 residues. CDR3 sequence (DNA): TGTGCCAGCAGCTATCAGGGGGGCACTGAAGCTTTCTTT. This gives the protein CASSYQGGTEAFF.

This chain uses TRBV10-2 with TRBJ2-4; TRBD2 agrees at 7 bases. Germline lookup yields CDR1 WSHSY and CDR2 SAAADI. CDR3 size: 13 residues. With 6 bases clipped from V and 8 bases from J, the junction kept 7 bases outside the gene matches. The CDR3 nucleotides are TGCGCCAGCAGCGCAAGCGGGGCACACATTCAGTACTTC. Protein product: CASSASGAHIQYF.

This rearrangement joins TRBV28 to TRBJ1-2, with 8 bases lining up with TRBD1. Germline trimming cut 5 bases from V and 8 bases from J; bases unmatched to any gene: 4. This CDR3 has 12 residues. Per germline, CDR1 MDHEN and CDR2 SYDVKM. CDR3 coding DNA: TGTGCCAGCAGTCAACAGGGGGGAGGCTACACCTTC. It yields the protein CASSQQGGGYTF.

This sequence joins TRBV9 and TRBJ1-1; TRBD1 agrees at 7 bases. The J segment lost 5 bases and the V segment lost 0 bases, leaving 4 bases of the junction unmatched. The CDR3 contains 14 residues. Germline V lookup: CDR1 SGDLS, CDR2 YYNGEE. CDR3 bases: TGTGCCAGCAGCGTAGGTGGCAGGGGGACTGAAGCTTTCTTT. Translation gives CASSVGGRGTEAFF.

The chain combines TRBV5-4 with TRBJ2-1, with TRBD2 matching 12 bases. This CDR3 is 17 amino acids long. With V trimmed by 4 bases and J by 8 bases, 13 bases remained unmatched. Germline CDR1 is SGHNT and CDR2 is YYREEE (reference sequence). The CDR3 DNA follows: TGTGCCAGCAGCGCCGGACTAGCGGGATCGGAGGGTGATGAGCAGTTCTTC. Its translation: CASSAGLAGSEGDEQFF.

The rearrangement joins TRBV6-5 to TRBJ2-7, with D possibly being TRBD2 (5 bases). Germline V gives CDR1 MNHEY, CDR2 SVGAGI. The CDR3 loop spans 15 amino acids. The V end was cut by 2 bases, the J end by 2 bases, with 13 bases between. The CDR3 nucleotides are TGTGCCAGCAGTTACAAGAGGGTGTTTCCCTACGAGCAGTACTTC. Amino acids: CASSYKRVFPYEQYF.

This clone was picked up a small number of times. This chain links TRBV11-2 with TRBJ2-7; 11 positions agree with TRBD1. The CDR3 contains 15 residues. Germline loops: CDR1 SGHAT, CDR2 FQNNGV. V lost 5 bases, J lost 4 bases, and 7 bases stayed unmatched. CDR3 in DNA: TGTGCCAGCAGCCTCAGGACAGGGGGCGCGTACGAGCAGTACTTC. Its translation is CASSLRTGGAYEQYF. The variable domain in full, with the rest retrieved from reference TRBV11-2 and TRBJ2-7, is EAGVAQSPRYKIIEKRQSVAFWCNPISGHATLYWYQQILGQGPKLLIQFQNNGVVDDSQLPKDRFSAERLKGVDSTLKIQPAKLEDSAVYLCASSLRTGGAYEQYFGPGTRLTVT.

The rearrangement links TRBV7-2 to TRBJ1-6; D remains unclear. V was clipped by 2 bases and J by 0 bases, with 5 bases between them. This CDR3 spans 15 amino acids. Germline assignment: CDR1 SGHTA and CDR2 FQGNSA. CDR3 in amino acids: CASSLLSSYNSPLHF. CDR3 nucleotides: TGTGCCAGCAGCTTATTGAGCTCCTATAATTCACCCCTCCACTTT.

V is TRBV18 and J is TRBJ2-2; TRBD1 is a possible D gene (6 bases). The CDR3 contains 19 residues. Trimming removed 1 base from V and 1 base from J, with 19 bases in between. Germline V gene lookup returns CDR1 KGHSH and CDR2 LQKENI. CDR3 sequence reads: CASSPRSQWAGVNTGELFF. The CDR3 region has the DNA TGTGCCAGCTCACCACGATCGCAATGGGCAGGGGTGAACACCGGGGAGCTGTTTTTT.

The chain's CDR3 is CASNNGGGGFSYNEQFF. CDR3 coding DNA: TGCGCCAGCAATAATGGGGGAGGGGGTTTCTCCTACAATGAGCAGTTCTTC. V and J are TRBV5-1 and TRBJ2-1, with D maybe TRBD2 (7 bases). CDR3 length equals 17 residues. CDR1 is SGHRS and CDR2 is YFSETQ in the germline V gene. Trimming took 6 bases from V and 0 from J, leaving 19 bases between them.

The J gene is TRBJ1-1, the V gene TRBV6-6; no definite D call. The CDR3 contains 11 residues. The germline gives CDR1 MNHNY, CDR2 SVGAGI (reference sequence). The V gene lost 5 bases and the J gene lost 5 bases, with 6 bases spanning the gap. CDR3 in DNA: TGTGCCAGCAGTGGGAGAACTGAAGCTTTCTTT. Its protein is CASSGRTEAFF.

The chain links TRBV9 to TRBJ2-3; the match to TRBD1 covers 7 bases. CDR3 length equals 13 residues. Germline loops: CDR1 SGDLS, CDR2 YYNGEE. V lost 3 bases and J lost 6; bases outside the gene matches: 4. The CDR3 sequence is CASSGTGWDTQYF. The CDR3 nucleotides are TGTGCCAGCAGCGGGACAGGTTGGGATACGCAGTATTTT.

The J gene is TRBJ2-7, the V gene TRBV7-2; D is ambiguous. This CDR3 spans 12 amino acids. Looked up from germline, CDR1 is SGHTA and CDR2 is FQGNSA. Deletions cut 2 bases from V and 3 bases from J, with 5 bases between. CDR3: CASSLSDYEQYF. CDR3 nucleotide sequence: TGTGCCAGCAGCTTAAGCGACTACGAGCAGTACTTC.

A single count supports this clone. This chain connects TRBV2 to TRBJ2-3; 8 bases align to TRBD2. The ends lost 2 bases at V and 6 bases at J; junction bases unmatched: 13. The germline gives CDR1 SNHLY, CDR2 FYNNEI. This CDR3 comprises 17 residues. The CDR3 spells CASSEFGSSGSWDTQYF. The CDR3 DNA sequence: TGTGCCAGCAGTGAATTCGGGTCCAGCGGGAGTTGGGATACGCAGTATTTT.

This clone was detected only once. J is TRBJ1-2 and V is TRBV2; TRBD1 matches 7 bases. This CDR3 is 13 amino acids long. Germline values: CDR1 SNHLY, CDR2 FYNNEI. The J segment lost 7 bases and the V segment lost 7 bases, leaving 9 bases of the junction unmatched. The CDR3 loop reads CASNGQEDFGYTF. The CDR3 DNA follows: TGTGCCAGCAATGGACAGGAGGATTTTGGCTACACCTTC.

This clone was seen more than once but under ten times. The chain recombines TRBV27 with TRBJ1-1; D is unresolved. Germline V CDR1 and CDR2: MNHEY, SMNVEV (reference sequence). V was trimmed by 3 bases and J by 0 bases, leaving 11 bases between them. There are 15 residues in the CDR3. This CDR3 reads CASSFLNPVNTEAFF. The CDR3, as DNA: TGTGCCAGCAGTTTTCTGAATCCGGTGAACACTGAAGCTTTCTTT.

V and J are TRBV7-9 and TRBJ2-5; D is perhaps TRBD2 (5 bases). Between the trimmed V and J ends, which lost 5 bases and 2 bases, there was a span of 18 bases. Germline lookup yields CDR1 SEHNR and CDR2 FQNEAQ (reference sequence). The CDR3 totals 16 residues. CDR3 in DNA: TGTGCCAGCAGCCATACCCCCAGCCGGGGACAAGAGACCCAGTACTTC. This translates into CASSHTPSRGQETQYF.

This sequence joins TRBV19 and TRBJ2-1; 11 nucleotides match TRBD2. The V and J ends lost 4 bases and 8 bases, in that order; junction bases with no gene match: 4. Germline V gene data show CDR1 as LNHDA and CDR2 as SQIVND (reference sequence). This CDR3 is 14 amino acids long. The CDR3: CASSTLAGEYEQFF. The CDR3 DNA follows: TGTGCCAGTAGTACACTAGCGGGGGAATATGAGCAGTTCTTC.

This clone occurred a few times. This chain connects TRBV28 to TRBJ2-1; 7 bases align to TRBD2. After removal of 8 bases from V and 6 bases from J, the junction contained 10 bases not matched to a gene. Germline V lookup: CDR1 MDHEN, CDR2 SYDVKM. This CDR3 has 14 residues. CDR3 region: CASGRTGGPNEQFF. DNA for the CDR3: TGTGCCAGCGGAAGGACGGGGGGTCCCAATGAGCAGTTCTTC.

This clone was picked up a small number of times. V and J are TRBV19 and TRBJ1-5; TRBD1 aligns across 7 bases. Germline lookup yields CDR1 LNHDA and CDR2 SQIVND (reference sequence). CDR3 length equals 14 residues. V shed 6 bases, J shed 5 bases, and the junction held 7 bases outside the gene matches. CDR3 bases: TGTGCCAGTAGGAGTGACAGGGCCTATCAGCCCCAGCATTTT. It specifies CASRSDRAYQPQHF.

CDR3 in DNA: TGTGCCAGCAGCGTATACAGGCCCGGCCAGAACGAGCAGTACTTC. Translating gives CASSVYRPGQNEQYF. V usage is TRBV11-3 and J usage is TRBJ2-7; D is possibly TRBD1 (5 bases). The CDR3 contains 15 residues. V was shortened by 5 bases and J by 5 bases, with 19 bases between the two germline ends. Germline loops: CDR1 SGHNT, CDR2 YENEEA.

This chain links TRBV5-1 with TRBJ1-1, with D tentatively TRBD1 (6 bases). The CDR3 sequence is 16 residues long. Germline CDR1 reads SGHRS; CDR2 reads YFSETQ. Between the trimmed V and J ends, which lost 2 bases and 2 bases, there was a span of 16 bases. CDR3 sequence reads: CASSLGENRVNTEAFF. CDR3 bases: TGCGCCAGCAGCTTAGGGGAAAACAGGGTTAACACTGAAGCTTTCTTT.

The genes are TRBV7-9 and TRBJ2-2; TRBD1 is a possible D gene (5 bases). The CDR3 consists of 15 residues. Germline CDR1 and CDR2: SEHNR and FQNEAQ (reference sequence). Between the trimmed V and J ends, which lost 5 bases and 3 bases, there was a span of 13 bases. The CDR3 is CASSPLVRDTGELFF. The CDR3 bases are TGTGCCAGCAGCCCCTTGGTCAGGGACACCGGGGAGCTGTTTTTT. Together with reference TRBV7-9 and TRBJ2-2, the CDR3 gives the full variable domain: DTGVSQNPRHKITKRGQNVTFRCDPISEHNRLYWYRQTLGQGPEFLTYFQNEAQLEKSRLLSDRFSAERPKGSFSTLEIQRTEQGDSAMYLCASSPLVRDTGELFFGEGSRLTVL.

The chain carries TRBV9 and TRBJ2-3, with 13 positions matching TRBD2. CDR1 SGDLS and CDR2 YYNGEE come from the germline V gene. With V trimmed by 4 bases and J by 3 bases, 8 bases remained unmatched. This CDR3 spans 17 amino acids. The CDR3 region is CASSYRLAGGYTDTQYF. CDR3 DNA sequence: TGTGCCAGCAGCTATAGACTAGCGGGGGGCTATACAGATACGCAGTATTTT. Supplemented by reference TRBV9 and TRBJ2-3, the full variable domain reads DSGVTQTPKHLITATGQRVTLRCSPRSGDLSVYWYQQSLDQGLQFLIQYYNGEERAKGNILERFSAQQFPDLHSELNLSSLELGDSALYFCASSYRLAGGYTDTQYFGPGTRLTVL.

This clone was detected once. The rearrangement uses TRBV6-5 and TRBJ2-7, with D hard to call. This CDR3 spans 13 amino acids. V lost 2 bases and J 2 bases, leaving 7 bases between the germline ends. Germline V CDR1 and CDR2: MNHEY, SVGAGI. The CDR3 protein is CASSYGVTYEQYF. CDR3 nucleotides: TGTGCCAGCAGTTACGGAGTCACCTACGAGCAGTACTTC.

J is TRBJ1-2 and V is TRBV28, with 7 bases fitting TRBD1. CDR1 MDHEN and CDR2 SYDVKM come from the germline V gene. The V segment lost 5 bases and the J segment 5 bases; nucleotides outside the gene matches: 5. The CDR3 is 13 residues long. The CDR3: CASSLGTAYGYTF. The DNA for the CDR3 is TGTGCCAGCAGTCTCGGGACAGCATATGGCTACACCTTC.

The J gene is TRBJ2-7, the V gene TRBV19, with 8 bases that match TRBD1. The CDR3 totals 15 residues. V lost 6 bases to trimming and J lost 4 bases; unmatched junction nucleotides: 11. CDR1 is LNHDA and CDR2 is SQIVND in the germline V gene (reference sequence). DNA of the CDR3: TGTGCCAGTAGGTCCTCGGGGACAGGAAGGTACGAGCAGTACTTC. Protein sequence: CASRSSGTGRYEQYF. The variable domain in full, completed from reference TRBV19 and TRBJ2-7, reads DGGITQSPKYLFRKEGQNVTLSCEQNLNHDAMYWYRQDPGQGLRLIYYSQIVNDFQKGDIAEGYSVSREKKESFPLTVTSAQKNPTAFYLCASRSSGTGRYEQYFGPGTRLTVT.

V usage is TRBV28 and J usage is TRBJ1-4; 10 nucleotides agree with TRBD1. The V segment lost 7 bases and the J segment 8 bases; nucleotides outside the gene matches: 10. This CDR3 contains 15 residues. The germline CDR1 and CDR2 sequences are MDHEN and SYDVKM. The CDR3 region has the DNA TGTGCCAGCAACCCAAGGGGGACAGGGGTCGAAAAACTGTTTTTT. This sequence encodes CASNPRGTGVEKLFF.

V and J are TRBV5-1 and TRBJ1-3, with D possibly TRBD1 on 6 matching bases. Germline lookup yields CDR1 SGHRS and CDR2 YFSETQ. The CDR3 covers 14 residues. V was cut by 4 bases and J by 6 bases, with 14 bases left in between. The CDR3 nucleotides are TGCGCCAGCAGCCCACAGGGTCCATCAAACACCATATATTTT. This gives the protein CASSPQGPSNTIYF.

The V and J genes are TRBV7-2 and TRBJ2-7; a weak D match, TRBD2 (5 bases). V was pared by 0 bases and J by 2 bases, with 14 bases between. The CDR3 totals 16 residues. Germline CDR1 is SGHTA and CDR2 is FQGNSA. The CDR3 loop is CASSLAANGDTYEQYF. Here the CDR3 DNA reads TGTGCCAGCAGCTTAGCTGCCAACGGGGATACCTACGAGCAGTACTTC.

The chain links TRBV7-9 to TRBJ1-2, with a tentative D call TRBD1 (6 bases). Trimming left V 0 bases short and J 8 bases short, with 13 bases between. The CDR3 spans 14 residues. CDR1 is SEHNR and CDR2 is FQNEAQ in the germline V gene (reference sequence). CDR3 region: CASSLAGGRSGYTF. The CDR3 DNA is TGTGCCAGCAGCTTAGCAGGGGGAAGGTCCGGCTACACCTTC.